The 21 T cell receptor beta chains below come from one sample, sequenced in a study of shared clonotypes between healthy human individuals. The table came from immunoSEQ multiplex PCR; TCRdb's copy has only in-frame clones and leaves some out. This table holds a few million clones, more than 85% found once. The sample comprised naive CD4+ T cells from PBMCs. Subset indicated: CD45RA+ positively selected. The source of these receptors is a man younger than 35 in good health. Some clones in this sample may be carry-over from other donors' samples.

The rearrangement uses TRBV20-1 and TRBJ1-4, with no clear D. V dropped 7 bases and J dropped 3 bases, with 6 bases sitting between them. This CDR3 has 11 amino acids. The germline V gene has CDR1 DFQATT and CDR2 SNEGSKA (reference sequence). For the CDR3, the DNA is TGCAGTGGGAATGCTAATGAAAAACTGTTTTTT. As protein: CSGNANEKLFF.

This clone was recorded once. V gene TRBV5-8 combines with J gene TRBJ1-2, with TRBD1 as a possible D gene (5 bases). The CDR3 runs to 12 residues. Trimming stripped 2 bases from V and 8 bases from J, with 10 bases between. Germline V gene data show CDR1 as SGHTS and CDR2 as YDEGEE. The CDR3 DNA reads TGTGCCAGCAGCTTCGAGGGGAACGGCTACACCTTC. Amino acid sequence: CASSFEGNGYTF.

The genes are TRBV6-5 and TRBJ1-5; 9 bases line up with TRBD1. The CDR3 totals 16 residues. Germline CDR1 MNHEY, CDR2 SVGAGI. Unmatched junction bases numbered 8, after V lost 4 bases and J lost 4 bases. The CDR3 protein is CASSFLGQGRNQPQHF. The CDR3 DNA sequence: TGTGCCAGCAGTTTCCTGGGACAGGGACGAAATCAGCCCCAGCATTTT.

The chain is built from TRBV23-1 and TRBJ1-4; D ambiguous. TRBV23-1 is known as an ORF, though its function is uncertain. The CDR3 runs to 13 residues. Trimming left V 6 bases short and J 0 bases short, with 5 bases between. The CDR3 reads CASRTSTNEKLFF. CDR3 in DNA: TGCGCCAGCAGGACCTCAACTAATGAAAAACTGTTTTTT.

The genes are TRBV5-1 and TRBJ2-3; 7 positions agree with TRBD1. The CDR3 is 15 amino acids. V dropped 4 bases and J dropped 3; count of bases not matched to a gene: 8. Germline loops: CDR1 SGHRS, CDR2 YFSETQ. CDR3 loop: CASSDRVGGTDTQYF. CDR3 sequence (DNA): TGCGCCAGCAGCGACAGGGTAGGCGGGACAGATACGCAGTATTTT.

The chain carries TRBV5-1 and TRBJ1-2; D may be TRBD1 (6 bases). Germline CDR1 and CDR2: SGHRS and YFSETQ. V was clipped by 0 bases and J by 1 base, with 19 bases between them. The CDR3 extends over 18 amino acids. CDR3 region: CASSLAVGTSAFNYGYTF. CDR3 bases: TGCGCCAGCAGCTTGGCGGTAGGGACATCCGCTTTTAACTATGGCTACACCTTC.

The chain recombines TRBV5-1 with TRBJ2-5; the D gene is possibly TRBD2 (6 bases). The germline gives CDR1 SGHRS, CDR2 YFSETQ. V lost 0 bases and J 4 bases, leaving 13 bases between the germline ends. The CDR3 extends over 15 amino acids. DNA for the CDR3: TGCGCCAGCAGCTTGGATCCCCTAGCGCTAGAGACCCAGTACTTC. Protein product: CASSLDPLALETQYF.

DNA for the CDR3: TGCAGCGTTAGATTATCGGGGACGGGGAAAAACACCATATATTTT. This gives the protein CSVRLSGTGKNTIYF. V gene TRBV29-1 combines with J gene TRBJ1-3, with D maybe TRBD1 (5 bases). The V gene's germline CDR1 is SQVTM and CDR2 ANQGSEA. Between the trimmed V and J ends, which lost 5 bases and 6 bases, there was a span of 20 bases. The CDR3 loop spans 15 amino acids.

The chain combines TRBV7-3 with TRBJ2-1; 10 nucleotides line up with TRBD2. The V gene end was trimmed by 0 bases and the J gene end by 3 bases; junction bases not matched to a gene: 2. The CDR3 sequence is 16 residues long. The V gene's germline CDR1 is SGHTA and CDR2 FQGTGA. The CDR3 sequence is CASSLTLAGNYNEQFF. The CDR3 DNA follows: TGTGCCAGCAGCTTAACACTAGCGGGAAACTACAATGAGCAGTTCTTC. Together with reference TRBV7-3 and TRBJ2-1, the CDR3 gives the full variable domain: GAGVSQTPSNKVTEKGKYVELRCDPISGHTALYWYRQSLGQGPEFLIYFQGTGAADDSGLPNDRFFAVRPEGSVSTLKIQRTERGDSAVYLCASSLTLAGNYNEQFFGPGTRLTVL.

The chain links TRBV7-8 to TRBJ1-1; D unclear. The germline gives CDR1 SGHVS, CDR2 FQNEAQ. The CDR3 covers 12 residues. V lost 8 bases to trimming and J lost 0 bases, with 7 bases between them. The CDR3 reads CASSALNTEAFF. In DNA form, the CDR3 reads TGTGCCAGCTCCGCTTTGAACACTGAAGCTTTCTTT. Drawing the rest from reference TRBV7-8 and TRBJ1-1, the complete variable domain is GAGVSQSPRYKVAKRGQDVALRCDPISGHVSLFWYQQALGQGPEFLTYFQNEAQLDKSGLPSDRFFAERPEGSVSTLKIQRTQQEDSAVYLCASSALNTEAFFGQGTRLTVV.

This clone was observed a few times. CDR3 sequence (DNA): TGTGCCATCAGCCAAAACAGGGTCCAGAACACTGAAGCTTTCTTT. It yields the protein CAISQNRVQNTEAFF. The chain uses TRBV10-3 and TRBJ1-1; possibly TRBD1 for D (6 bases). CDR3 length equals 15 residues. V was clipped by 6 bases and J by 1 base, with 15 bases between them. Germline CDR1 and CDR2: ENHRY and SYGVKD.

This clone was seen a handful of times. The V gene is TRBV11-2, the J gene TRBJ1-1; D is unclear. The CDR3 contains 15 residues. Germline V lookup: CDR1 SGHAT, CDR2 FQNNGV. V shed 4 bases and J shed 1 base, with 13 bases lying between them. This CDR3 reads CASSYVKGANTEAFF. CDR3 coding DNA: TGTGCCAGCAGCTATGTCAAGGGAGCGAACACTGAAGCTTTCTTT.

The V and J genes are TRBV5-1 and TRBJ1-3; D possibly corresponds to TRBD1 (5 bases). Germline loops: CDR1 SGHRS, CDR2 YFSETQ. CDR3 size: 16 residues. V shed 1 base and J shed 8 bases, with 19 bases lying between them. The DNA of the CDR3 is TGCGCCAGCAGCTTGTCCCCGGGTCCGAAAGGGGACACCATATATTTT. This encodes CASSLSPGPKGDTIYF.

This clone was seen once. Different DNA sequences within this sample yield the same CDR3. The rearrangement links TRBV27 to TRBJ1-2; maybe TRBD1 (5 bases). Trimming stripped 5 bases from V and 4 bases from J, with 5 bases between. Germline-derived CDR1 and CDR2 are MNHEY and SMNVEV (reference sequence). This CDR3 has 11 residues. The CDR3 is CASSGGYGYTF. The DNA of the CDR3 is TGTGCCAGCAGTGGGGGCTATGGCTACACCTTC.

This rearrangement joins TRBV2 to TRBJ1-2; a possible D gene is TRBD1 (5 bases). Germline CDR1 reads SNHLY; CDR2 reads FYNNEI. V lost 0 bases to trimming and J lost 7 bases, with 12 bases between them. This CDR3 region has 14 residues. This CDR3 reads CASSEALQGSGYTF. The CDR3, as DNA: TGTGCCAGCAGTGAAGCGCTTCAGGGTTCTGGCTACACCTTC.

V is TRBV18 and J is TRBJ2-3, with 9 bases that match TRBD2. V was clipped by 1 base and J by 3 bases; unmatched bases: 5. The germline V gene encodes CDR1 KGHSH and CDR2 LQKENI. CDR3 length equals 16 residues. CDR3 loop: CASSPLASGITDTQYF. The CDR3, as DNA: TGTGCCAGCTCACCACTGGCTAGCGGGATAACAGATACGCAGTATTTT.

This rearrangement joins TRBV7-2 to TRBJ2-4, with D maybe TRBD1 (5 bases). Between the trimmed V and J ends, which lost 4 bases and 1 base, there was a span of 8 bases. Germline CDR1 SGHTA, CDR2 FQGNSA. The CDR3 loop spans 14 amino acids. CDR3 protein: CASSSQVAKNIQYF. The CDR3 coding sequence is TGTGCCAGCAGCTCACAGGTGGCCAAAAACATTCAGTACTTC.

This CDR3 is CASSLTASGANVLTF. The CDR3 DNA sequence: TGTGCCAGCAGCTTGACCGCGTCTGGGGCCAACGTCCTGACTTTC. This rearrangement joins TRBV7-3 to TRBJ2-6; D not certain. The germline CDR1 and CDR2 sequences are SGHTA and FQGTGA. V dropped 3 bases and J dropped 1 base, with 7 bases sitting between them. The CDR3 contains 15 residues.

The V and J genes are TRBV2 and TRBJ2-7, with D uncertain. This CDR3 is built from 13 residues. Germline-derived CDR1 and CDR2 are SNHLY and FYNNEI. Trimming left V 2 bases short and J 2 bases short, with 7 bases between. CDR3 DNA: TGTGCCAGCAGTGAACGGGCCACCTACGAGCAGTACTTC. Its protein product is CASSERATYEQYF.

J is TRBJ1-5 and V is TRBV18; 10 bases align to TRBD1. V dropped 3 bases and J dropped 3; count of bases not matched to a gene: 5. This CDR3 contains 16 residues. Germline V gene lookup returns CDR1 KGHSH and CDR2 LQKENI. The DNA of the CDR3 is TGTGCCAGCTCACCTGGGACAGGGGCGGCCAATCAGCCCCAGCATTTT. Its protein is CASSPGTGAANQPQHF.

The chain links TRBV9 to TRBJ2-7, with D uncertain. V lost 3 bases and J lost 6, with 16 bases in between. This CDR3 has 14 residues. CDR1 and CDR2 (germline): SGDLS, YYNGEE. The DNA for the CDR3 is TGTGCCAGCAGCGGCGTCGGTACTCCTCCCGAGCAGTACTTC. Translated, it gives CASSGVGTPPEQYF.